The 15 T cell receptor beta chains below were found in one sample sequenced in a study of long-term antiretroviral therapy in people with HIV. Investigators performed immunoSEQ version v3.0 at survey level. The assay was immunoSEQ multiplex PCR, and TCRdb's table has in-frame clones only and misses some. The sample yields about 35,000 clones, 83% seen once. This specimen consisted of unsorted PBMCs, obtained 1 year after starting antiretroviral therapy. All receptors come from a man between 18 and 29 years old with HIV.

The chain carries TRBV7-8 and TRBJ1-1, with TRBD1 matching over 10 bases. This CDR3 is built from 17 residues. Trimming took 5 bases from V and 3 from J; bases not matched to a gene: 12. The germline V gene encodes CDR1 SGHVS and CDR2 FQNEAQ. As DNA, the CDR3 is TGTGCCAGCAGCAATCCCGGGACAGGGGCCTTTTACACTGAAGCTTTCTTT. Protein product: CASSNPGTGAFYTEAFF.

The chain is built from TRBV9 and TRBJ2-7; D may be TRBD1 (8 bases). Trimming removed 2 bases from V and 4 bases from J, with 16 bases in between. Looked up from germline, CDR1 is SGDLS and CDR2 is YYNGEE. This CDR3 is built from 15 residues. This CDR3 is CASSVGGTGGYEQYF. The DNA of the CDR3 is TGTGCCAGCAGCGTGGGAGGGACAGGAGGATACGAGCAGTACTTC.

In its sample, this clone was seen once. The chain recombines TRBV18 with TRBJ2-7; 12 bases are shared with TRBD1. Germline loops: CDR1 KGHSH, CDR2 LQKENI. J lost 3 bases, V lost 5 bases, and 5 bases had no gene match. CDR3 length: 15 amino acids. CDR3 amino acids: CASSTGQGAVYEQYF. The DNA of the CDR3 is TGTGCCAGCTCAACGGGACAGGGGGCCGTCTACGAGCAGTACTTC.

The chain is built from TRBV7-8 and TRBJ1-1; perhaps TRBD1 as D (5 bases). Trimming removed 6 bases at V and 4 bases at J, with 15 bases between. The CDR3 has 14 amino acids. Germline V CDR1 and CDR2: SGHVS, FQNEAQ. The CDR3 DNA is TGTGCCAGCAGTCCTGGGGGGGGAATCACTGAAGCTTTCTTT. Translation: CASSPGGGITEAFF.

The chain combines TRBV5-4 with TRBJ2-7, with D unresolved. V was clipped by 1 base and J by 5 bases, with 7 bases between them. The CDR3 is made up of 12 amino acids. Germline CDR1 and CDR2: SGHNT and YYREEE (reference sequence). The CDR3 loop reads CASSLFLDEQYF. The DNA of the CDR3 is TGTGCCAGCAGCTTGTTTTTAGACGAGCAGTACTTC.

J is TRBJ2-3 and V is TRBV4-2; D assignment may be TRBD1 or TRBD2 (6 bases each). The CDR3 has 16 residues. V was cut by 0 bases and J by 4 bases, with 14 bases left in between. Germline V gives CDR1 LGHNA, CDR2 YNFKEQ. The CDR3 is CASSQEFGGRADTQYF. The DNA for the CDR3 is TGTGCCAGCAGCCAAGAATTTGGGGGGCGCGCAGATACGCAGTATTTT.

This sequence joins TRBV7-9 and TRBJ1-1; no clear D. Trimming shortened V by 6 bases and J by 6 bases, and 11 bases separated the two germline ends. CDR3 size: 12 residues. Looked up from germline, CDR1 is SEHNR and CDR2 is FQNEAQ (reference sequence). The CDR3 sequence is CASSYARPEAFF. CDR3 nucleotides: TGTGCCAGCAGTTACGCAAGGCCTGAAGCTTTCTTT.

V gene TRBV11-2 combines with J gene TRBJ2-3; D unclear. This CDR3 comprises 12 residues. CDR1 is SGHAT and CDR2 is FQNNGV in the germline V gene. The V end was cut by 5 bases, the J end by 8 bases, with 11 bases between. The CDR3 nucleotides read TGTGCCAGCAGCCCCCCCCGGGTTACGCAGTATTTT. It specifies CASSPPRVTQYF.

The chain's CDR3 is CASRREEVSYEQYF. CDR3 sequence (DNA): TGTGCCAGCAGGCGGGAAGAGGTCTCCTACGAGCAGTACTTC. This chain connects TRBV7-2 to TRBJ2-7, with a tentative D call TRBD2 (6 bases). CDR1 and CDR2 (germline): SGHTA, FQGNSA. CDR3 size: 14 residues. Trimming left V 6 bases short and J 0 bases short, with 12 bases between.

The chain employs TRBV4-3 and TRBJ2-6; no clear D gene. In germline, CDR1 is LGHNA, CDR2 YSLEER. V lost 0 bases and J lost 4, with 10 bases in between. The CDR3 sequence is 16 residues long. The CDR3 bases are TGCGCCAGCAGCCAAGATACTGGGTCCGGGGCCAACGTCCTGACTTTC. Translation: CASSQDTGSGANVLTF.

This clone was seen a single time. The chain recombines TRBV4-1 with TRBJ1-2, with 7 bases identical to TRBD1. CDR3 size: 16 residues. Germline V gene data show CDR1 as MGHRA and CDR2 as YSYEKL. Losses at the gene ends were 1 base for V and 3 bases for J; bases not matched to a gene: 8. The CDR3 bases are TGCGCCAGCAGCCAAGGATTGGGACAGCCCTACTATGGCTACACCTTC. Protein: CASSQGLGQPYYGYTF.

V is TRBV9 and J is TRBJ2-6; 7 bases match TRBD1. Per germline, CDR1 SGDLS and CDR2 YYNGEE. J was trimmed by 0 bases and V by 4 bases; bases with no gene match: 10. This CDR3 contains 18 residues. The CDR3 region is CASSTSRDSPSGANVLTF. The DNA for the CDR3 is TGTGCCAGCAGCACAAGCCGGGACAGCCCCTCTGGGGCCAACGTCCTGACTTTC.

The CDR3 here is CASSMTGTGAKFGGYTF. CDR3 coding DNA: TGCGCCAGCAGCATGACCGGGACAGGGGCTAAATTCGGTGGCTACACCTTC. This chain connects TRBV5-1 to TRBJ1-2; TRBD1 aligns across 10 bases. Unmatched junction bases numbered 16, after V lost 4 bases and J lost 7 bases. Germline V lookup: CDR1 SGHRS, CDR2 YFSETQ. The CDR3 has 17 residues.

The chain is built from TRBV7-8 and TRBJ1-1; D gene uncertain. The germline gives CDR1 SGHVS, CDR2 FQNEAQ. The CDR3 covers 12 residues. Trimming took 7 bases from V and 6 from J, leaving 12 bases between them. The DNA of the CDR3 is TGTGCCAGCACCTATATCGGGGCTGAAGCTTTCTTT. Protein product: CASTYIGAEAFF. The entire variable domain, with the rest obtained from reference TRBV7-8 and TRBJ1-1, is as follows: GAGVSQSPRYKVAKRGQDVALRCDPISGHVSLFWYQQALGQGPEFLTYFQNEAQLDKSGLPSDRFFAERPEGSVSTLKIQRTQQEDSAVYLCASTYIGAEAFFGQGTRLTVV.

The gene calls are TRBV7-6 and TRBJ1-1; D unclear. V was trimmed by 3 bases and J by 1 base, leaving 9 bases between them. The CDR3 totals 14 residues. In germline, CDR1 is SGHVS, CDR2 FNYEAQ. The CDR3 protein is CASSLARSNTEAFF. As DNA, the CDR3 is TGTGCCAGCAGCTTGGCCAGATCGAACACTGAAGCTTTCTTT.